The 13 T cell receptor beta chains listed next were all sequenced from one sample in a study of early T cells in non-severe SARS-CoV-2 infection. TCRdb reprocessed the 5' RACE reads with MiXCR, giving one entry per CDR3 protein. This sample has 100,000 to 150,000 distinct CDR3 sequences, with approximately 15% found just once. The sequencing sample was made of whole blood. These receptor sequences come from an adult who was a healthcare worker with PCR-confirmed SARS-CoV-2 infection or an uninfected control (not recorded which).

This clonotype was picked up a small number of times. The chain joins TRBV29-1 to TRBJ2-5; D unclear. The V gene's germline CDR1 is SQVTM and CDR2 ANQGSEA. The length of the CDR3 is 12 residues. Trimming pared 6 bases from V and 5 bases from J, leaving 13 bases between. The CDR3 coding sequence is TGCAGCGTGCGCCCCGCTGGGGAGACCCAGTACTTC. It is translated as CSVRPAGETQYF.

The V and J genes are TRBV3-1 and TRBJ2-1, with a weak D call TRBD2 (6 bases). The V end was cut by 3 bases, the J end by 9 bases, with 12 bases between. The CDR3 length is 13 residues. The germline gives CDR1 LGHDT, CDR2 YNNKEL (reference sequence). For the CDR3, the DNA is TGTGCCAGCAGCCAGAGGGGAGGCAGTGAGCAGTTCTTC. It encodes CASSQRGGSEQFF.

This clonotype was picked up a small number of times. The chain couples TRBV11-2 to TRBJ2-3, with TRBD2 matching over 9 bases. The V segment lost 3 bases and the J segment 2 bases; nucleotides outside the gene matches: 3. The CDR3 length is 15 residues. From germline, CDR1 is SGHAT and CDR2 FQNNGV. In DNA form, the CDR3 reads TGTGCCAGCAGCTTTAAGCGGGGGGTCACAGATACGCAGTATTTT. Translating gives CASSFKRGVTDTQYF.

This clonotype was observed a handful of times. The chain links TRBV7-3 to TRBJ1-2; D is ambiguous. CDR3 size: 13 residues. Per the germline V gene, CDR1 is SGHTA and CDR2 is FQGTGA. V lost 2 bases to trimming and J lost 4 bases, with 8 bases between them. CDR3 nucleotide sequence: TGTGCCAGCAGCTTAGGGCCAACCTATGGCTACACCTTC. Protein sequence: CASSLGPTYGYTF.

The sample holds a few counts of this clonotype. DNA of the CDR3: TGTGCCAGTAGTGAAGGACAGTCCTATGGTGGCTACACCTTC. Amino acid sequence: CASSEGQSYGGYTF. The chain has TRBV19 and TRBJ1-2; possible D gene TRBD1, 6 bases. V lost 5 bases and J lost 7, with 17 bases in between. The CDR3 consists of 14 residues. The germline CDR1 and CDR2 sequences are LNHDA and SQIVND (reference sequence).

V gene TRBV6-4 combines with J gene TRBJ2-5; 9 bases align to TRBD2. CDR1 and CDR2 (germline): MRHNA, SNTAGT. Losses at the gene ends were 5 bases for V and 5 bases for J; bases not matched to a gene: 9. The CDR3 runs to 15 residues. The CDR3 DNA is TGTGCCAGCAGTCGCAGTGCGGGGGGGCCGGAGACCCAGTACTTC. This translates into CASSRSAGGPETQYF.

This clonotype came up many times. The V and J genes are TRBV29-1 and TRBJ2-2; TRBD1 matches at 8 bases. The CDR3 consists of 12 residues. In germline, CDR1 is SQVTM, CDR2 ANQGSEA. V shed 5 bases, J shed 6 bases, and the junction held 2 bases outside the gene matches. The CDR3 region is CSVNRGSGELFF. CDR3 nucleotides: TGCAGCGTTAACAGGGGGTCCGGGGAGCTGTTTTTT.

This clonotype was observed a handful of times. The chain has TRBV10-3 and TRBJ2-1; D might be TRBD1 or TRBD2, each matching 5 bases. The CDR3 contains 14 residues. V was cut by 7 bases and J by 2 bases, with 12 bases left in between. Germline assignment: CDR1 ENHRY and CDR2 SYGVKD. The CDR3 loop reads CAINRGATYNEQFF. CDR3 bases: TGTGCCATCAATCGAGGGGCCACCTACAATGAGCAGTTCTTC.

There are many counts of this clonotype. This chain uses TRBV29-1 with TRBJ2-7, with 10 bases aligning to TRBD1. Germline V lookup: CDR1 SQVTM, CDR2 ANQGSEA. The CDR3 length is 14 residues. Losses at the gene ends were 7 bases for V and 3 bases for J; bases not matched to a gene: 9. The CDR3 region has the DNA TGCAGCGCCTGGACGGGACAGGGGTTCTACGAGCAGTACTTC. Its translation is CSAWTGQGFYEQYF.

J is TRBJ1-1 and V is TRBV10-1; D possibly corresponds to TRBD1 (6 bases). The germline V gene encodes CDR1 WNHNN and CDR2 SYGVQD (reference sequence). There are 13 residues in the CDR3. V lost 2 bases and J lost 3, with 7 bases in between. CDR3 nucleotide sequence: TGCGCCAGCAGTGAGGAGGGGGACACTGAAGCTTTCTTT. Translating gives CASSEEGDTEAFF.

This clonotype was recorded a few times. The rearrangement joins TRBV29-1 to TRBJ1-2; D might be TRBD1 (5 bases). The CDR3 covers 13 residues. Germline loops: CDR1 SQVTM, CDR2 ANQGSEA. V was shortened by 1 base and J by 9 bases, with 15 bases between the two germline ends. The CDR3 spells CSVEAGTVGSYTF. The CDR3 DNA sequence: TGCAGCGTTGAAGCCGGGACGGTGGGCAGCTACACCTTC.

V and J are TRBV7-2 and TRBJ2-3; unclear D gene. The CDR3 runs to 16 residues. Deletions cut 3 bases from V and 2 bases from J, with 15 bases between. Germline V gene lookup returns CDR1 SGHTA and CDR2 FQGNSA. The CDR3 DNA follows: TGTGCCAGCAGCTTTGCGGAGCCCTCCTACACAGATACGCAGTATTTT. Its translation is CASSFAEPSYTDTQYF. The complete variable domain, with remaining parts taken from reference TRBV7-2 and TRBJ2-3, reads GAGVSQSPSNKVTEKGKDVELRCDPISGHTALYWYRQSLGQGLEFLIYFQGNSAPDKSGLPSDRFSAERTGGSVSTLTIQRTQQEDSAVYLCASSFAEPSYTDTQYFGPGTRLTVL.

The rearrangement joins TRBV30 to TRBJ2-1, with D maybe TRBD1 (5 bases). The V end was cut by 5 bases, the J end by 0 bases, with 14 bases between. The CDR3 is made up of 15 amino acids. Germline V CDR1 and CDR2: GTSNPN, SVGIG (reference sequence). The CDR3 sequence is CAWSLRATSYNEQFF. In DNA form, the CDR3 reads TGTGCCTGGTCGCTCAGGGCAACCTCCTACAATGAGCAGTTCTTC.